This T cell receptor (beta chain) originates from a study of T cells in Graves' hyperthyroidism and ophthalmopathy. To note about this clonotype: The germline gene is not matched at one end of the junction; a read error may be the cause.

From RNA transcripts, TCR beta CDR3 regions were amplified. HTBI primers were employed in a first-round RT-PCR of the TCR CDR3. TCRdb recomputed calls from the multiplex PCR reads with MiXCR, one row per CDR3 protein. The sample comprises approximately 100,000 distinct CDR3 sequences, 40% of which are singletons, and approximately 10% rests with the top ten. Sequenced: peripheral blood or thyroid tissue (not recorded which). This clonotype originated in a woman aged 25 to 45 with Graves' hyperthyroidism.

CDR3 in amino acids: CDSSINLDAPQHF. Here the CDR3 DNA reads TGTGACAGTAGTATCAACTTAGACGCGCCCCAGCATTTT. The J gene is TRBJ1-5, the V gene TRBV19; D call uncertain. CDR3 length: 13 amino acids. In germline, CDR1 is LNHDA, CDR2 SQIVND (reference sequence).